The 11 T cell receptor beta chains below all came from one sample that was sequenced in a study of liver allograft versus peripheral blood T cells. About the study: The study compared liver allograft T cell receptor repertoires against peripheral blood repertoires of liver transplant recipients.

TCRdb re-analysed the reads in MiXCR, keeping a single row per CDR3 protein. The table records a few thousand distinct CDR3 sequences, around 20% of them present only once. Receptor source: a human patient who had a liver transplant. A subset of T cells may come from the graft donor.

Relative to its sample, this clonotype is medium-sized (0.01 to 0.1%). The CDR3 reads CASSLDSGGYGYTF. The CDR3 DNA follows: TGTGCCAGCAGCTTAGATTCGGGCGGATATGGCTACACCTTC. This rearrangement joins TRBV13 to TRBJ1-2, with no clear D. Germline V gene data show CDR1 as PRHDT and CDR2 as FYEKMQ (reference sequence). The V gene lost 1 base and the J gene lost 5 bases, with 11 bases spanning the gap. The CDR3 is 14 residues long.

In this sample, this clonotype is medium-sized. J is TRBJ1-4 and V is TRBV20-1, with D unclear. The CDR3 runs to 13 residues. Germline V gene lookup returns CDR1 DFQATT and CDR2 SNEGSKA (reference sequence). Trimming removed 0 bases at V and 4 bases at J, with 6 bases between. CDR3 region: CSARDSLNEKLFF. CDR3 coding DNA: TGCAGTGCTAGAGACAGCCTTAATGAAAAACTGTTTTTT.

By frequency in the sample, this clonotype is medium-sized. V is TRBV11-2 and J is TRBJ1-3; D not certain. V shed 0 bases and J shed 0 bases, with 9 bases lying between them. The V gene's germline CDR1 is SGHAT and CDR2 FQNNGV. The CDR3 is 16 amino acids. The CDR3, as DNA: TGTGCCAGCAGCTTAGATCAGCCGCACTCTGGAAACACCATATATTTT. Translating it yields CASSLDQPHSGNTIYF.

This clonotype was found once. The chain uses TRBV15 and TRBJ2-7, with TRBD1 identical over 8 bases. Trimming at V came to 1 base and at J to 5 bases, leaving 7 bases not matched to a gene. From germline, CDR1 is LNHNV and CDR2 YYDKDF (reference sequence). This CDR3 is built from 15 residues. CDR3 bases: TGTGCCACCAGCAGAGGCAGGACAGGGCAGGACGAGCAGTACTTC. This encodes CATSRGRTGQDEQYF.

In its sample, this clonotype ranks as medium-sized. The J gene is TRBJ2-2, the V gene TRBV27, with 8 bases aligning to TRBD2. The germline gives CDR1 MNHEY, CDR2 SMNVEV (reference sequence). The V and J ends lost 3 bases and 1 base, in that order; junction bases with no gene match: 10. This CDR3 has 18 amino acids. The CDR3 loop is CASSFSGGGQVNTGELFF. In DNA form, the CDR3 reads TGTGCCAGCAGTTTCTCCGGGGGGGGCCAAGTGAACACCGGGGAGCTGTTTTTT.

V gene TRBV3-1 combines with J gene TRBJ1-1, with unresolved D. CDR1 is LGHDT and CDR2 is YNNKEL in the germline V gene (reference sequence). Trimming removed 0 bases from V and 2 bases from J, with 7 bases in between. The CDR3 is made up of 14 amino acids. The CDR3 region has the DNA TGTGCCAGCAGCCAAGAGGCGGAAAACACTGAAGCTTTCTTT. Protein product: CASSQEAENTEAFF. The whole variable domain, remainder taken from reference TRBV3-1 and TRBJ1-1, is DTAVSQTPKYLVTQMGNDKSIKCEQNLGHDTMYWYKQDSKKFLKIMFSYNNKELIINETVPNRFSPKSPDKAHLNLHINSLELGDSAVYFCASSQEAENTEAFFGQGTRLTVV.

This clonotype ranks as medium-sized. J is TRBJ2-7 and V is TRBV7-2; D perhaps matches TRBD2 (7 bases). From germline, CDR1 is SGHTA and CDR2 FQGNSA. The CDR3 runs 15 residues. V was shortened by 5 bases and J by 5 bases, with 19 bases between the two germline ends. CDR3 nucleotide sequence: TGTGCCAGCAGCATAGTAGGGGGGGGGACGAACGAGCAGTACTTC. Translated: CASSIVGGGTNEQYF.

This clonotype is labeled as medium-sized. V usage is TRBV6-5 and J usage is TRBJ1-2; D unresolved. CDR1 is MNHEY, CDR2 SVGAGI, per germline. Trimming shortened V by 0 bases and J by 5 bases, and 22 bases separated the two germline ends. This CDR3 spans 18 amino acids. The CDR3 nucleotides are TGTGCCAGCAGTTACTCCCAATTCGCGTGGGAGTTAGATTATGGCTACACCTTC. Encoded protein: CASSYSQFAWELDYGYTF.

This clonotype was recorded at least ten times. The CDR3 coding sequence is TGTGCCTGGAGTGACTCCGTAAATCAGCCCCAGCATTTT. It specifies CAWSDSVNQPQHF. The rearrangement joins TRBV30 to TRBJ1-5; unclear D gene. V lost 1 base and J lost 4, with 8 bases in between. The CDR3 is 13 residues long. Germline CDR1 GTSNPN, CDR2 SVGIG (reference sequence).

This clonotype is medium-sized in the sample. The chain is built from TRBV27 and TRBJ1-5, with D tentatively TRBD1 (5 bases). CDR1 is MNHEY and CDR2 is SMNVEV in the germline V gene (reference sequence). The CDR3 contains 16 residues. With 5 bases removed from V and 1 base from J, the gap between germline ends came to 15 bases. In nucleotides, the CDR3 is TGTGCCAGCAGTCTGGGGGGGGTGGGGAGCAATCAGCCCCAGCATTTT. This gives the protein CASSLGGVGSNQPQHF.

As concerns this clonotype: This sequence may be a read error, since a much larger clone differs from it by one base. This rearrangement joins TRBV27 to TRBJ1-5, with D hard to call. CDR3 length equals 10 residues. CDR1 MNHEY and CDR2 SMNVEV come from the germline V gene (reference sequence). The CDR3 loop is CVSAGQPQHF. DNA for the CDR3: TGTGTCAGCGCCGGTCAGCCCCAGCATTTT.